These 21 T cell receptor beta chains came from one sample sequenced in a study of beta chain features in type 1 diabetes (dated 2018 in TCRdb). Beyond this particular receptor, the publication reports: Type 1 diabetes patients showed a moderate but significant shortening of TCRB CDR3 length in all four CD4+ subsets.

Their antigens are not known. Receptors were amplified or captured by the immunoSEQ multiplex PCR assay. The entire amount of isolated RNA was reverse transcribed using the High Capacity cDNA Reverse Transcription Kit, so the sequenced TCRB transcripts were expressed ones. Not all clones reach the TCRdb copy of this immuneACCESS table, which keeps in-frame sequences only. Checked studies attribute under half of the gap to unresolved V genes and leave the rest unexplained. This sample comprises about 280,000 clones, about 15% of them detected only once. Jointly, the top ten make up around 0.015% of the sample. The material sequenced was naive CD4+ T cells from blood. The sample's cell subset or site label, decoded: true naive CD4+ T cells. The receptors stem from a young man with type 1 diabetes.

The CDR3, as DNA: TGTGCCAGCAGTTTAACAGGGGGCGGCACCGGGGAGCTGTTTTTT. Translating it yields CASSLTGGGTGELFF. The chain has TRBV28 and TRBJ2-2, with TRBD1 matching over 9 bases. The trim removed 2 bases at V and 4 bases at J, leaving 2 bases unmatched. This CDR3 is 15 amino acids long. The V gene's germline CDR1 is MDHEN and CDR2 SYDVKM. The full variable domain, rest sourced from reference TRBV28 and TRBJ2-2, is DVKVTQSSRYLVKRTGEKVFLECVQDMDHENMFWYRQDPGLGLRLIYFSYDVKMKEKGDIPEGYSVSREKKERFSLILESASTNQTSMYLCASSLTGGGTGELFFGEGSRLTVL.

This clone has a handful of counts. The rearrangement joins TRBV7-2 to TRBJ2-3, with D possibly matching TRBD1 (5 bases). Per the germline V gene, CDR1 is SGHTA and CDR2 is FQGNSA. V was cut by 1 base and J by 4 bases, with 12 bases left in between. CDR3 length: 15 residues. CDR3 loop: CASSLVSGLADTQYF. The CDR3 DNA sequence: TGTGCCAGCAGCTTAGTGTCAGGGTTAGCAGATACGCAGTATTTT. The full variable domain, its missing parts supplied by reference TRBV7-2 and TRBJ2-3, is GAGVSQSPSNKVTEKGKDVELRCDPISGHTALYWYRQSLGQGLEFLIYFQGNSAPDKSGLPSDRFSAERTGGSVSTLTIQRTQQEDSAVYLCASSLVSGLADTQYFGPGTRLTVL.

This clone has just a few counts. The gene calls are TRBV11-2 and TRBJ2-7; no definite D call. The V end was cut by 5 bases, the J end by 4 bases, with 9 bases between. This CDR3 contains 12 residues. CDR1 SGHAT and CDR2 FQNNGV come from the germline V gene. In DNA, the CDR3 is TGTGCCAGCAGCCAGGCCCGGTACGAGCAGTACTTC. Protein product: CASSQARYEQYF. The complete variable domain, with remaining parts taken from reference TRBV11-2 and TRBJ2-7, reads EAGVAQSPRYKIIEKRQSVAFWCNPISGHATLYWYQQILGQGPKLLIQFQNNGVVDDSQLPKDRFSAERLKGVDSTLKIQPAKLEDSAVYLCASSQARYEQYFGPGTRLTVT.

This clone was detected a few times. The V and J genes are TRBV9 and TRBJ2-1; 15 positions agree with TRBD2. The CDR3 extends over 15 amino acids. V was pared by 3 bases and J by 11 bases, with 6 bases of the junction left unmatched. CDR1 and CDR2 from the germline V gene are SGDLS and YYNGEE. The CDR3 bases are TGTGCCAGCAGCGAGGGACTAGCGGGGGGTCGAAAGCAGTTCTTC. Amino acid sequence: CASSEGLAGGRKQFF.

This clone was observed a few times. The chain employs TRBV12-5 and TRBJ2-1, with D possibly TRBD1 on 5 matching bases. V lost 1 base to trimming and J lost 7 bases, with 11 bases between them. Looked up from germline, CDR1 is LGHNT and CDR2 is FRNRAP. The CDR3 length is 14 residues. The CDR3 sequence: CASGLGGPNNEQFF. Here the CDR3 DNA reads TGTGCTAGTGGTTTGGGGGGCCCCAATAATGAGCAGTTCTTC.

This sequence joins TRBV5-1 and TRBJ1-6; D may be TRBD1 (5 bases). The germline gives CDR1 SGHRS, CDR2 YFSETQ. V lost 7 bases and J lost 7, with 12 bases in between. The CDR3 has 13 amino acids. The DNA for the CDR3 is TGCGCCAGCGGAAGACAGCTAAATTCACCCCTCCACTTT. Translation: CASGRQLNSPLHF.

This clone was seen only a few times. The rearrangement uses TRBV7-2 and TRBJ2-5; 9 nucleotides line up with TRBD2. V dropped 5 bases and J dropped 4; count of bases not matched to a gene: 14. This CDR3 region has 17 residues. CDR1 is SGHTA and CDR2 is FQGNSA in the germline V gene. CDR3 residues: CASSPTRQAGGGETQYF. In nucleotides, the CDR3 is TGTGCCAGCAGCCCCACCAGGCAAGCGGGGGGCGGAGAGACCCAGTACTTC.

The CDR3: CASSEALGRGGTYEQYF. In DNA form, the CDR3 reads TGTGCCAGCAGTGAAGCGCTGGGGCGGGGGGGCACCTACGAGCAGTACTTC. This chain uses TRBV2 with TRBJ2-7; 9 bases agree with TRBD2. Germline trimming cut 0 bases from V and 2 bases from J; bases unmatched to any gene: 8. Germline V gene data show CDR1 as SNHLY and CDR2 as FYNNEI. CDR3 length equals 17 residues.

This chain links TRBV6-1 with TRBJ2-5; the D gene is possibly TRBD2 (5 bases). Germline lookup yields CDR1 MNHNS and CDR2 SASEGT. With 11 bases removed from V and 1 base from J, the gap between germline ends came to 14 bases. The length of the CDR3 is 13 residues. DNA of the CDR3: TGTGCCGGAGCACTCGGGGTCCAAGAGACCCAGTACTTC. Protein: CAGALGVQETQYF.

The J gene is TRBJ2-2, the V gene TRBV7-9; no clear D gene. The CDR3 has 14 residues. Germline V gene data show CDR1 as SEHNR and CDR2 as FQNEAQ (reference sequence). The V and J ends lost 5 bases and 4 bases respectively, with 11 bases between them. The CDR3 DNA reads as TGTGCCAGCAGCCTATACGAAAGCACCGGGGAGCTGTTTTTT. It yields the protein CASSLYESTGELFF.

This clone turned up a few times. The chain recombines TRBV7-2 with TRBJ2-7, with D unclear. There are 14 residues in the CDR3. The V end was cut by 3 bases, the J end by 3 bases, with 12 bases between. Germline V lookup: CDR1 SGHTA, CDR2 FQGNSA. CDR3 in amino acids: CASSFGYLSYEQYF. In DNA, the CDR3 is TGTGCCAGCAGCTTCGGTTACTTGAGCTACGAGCAGTACTTC.

This clone was observed a few times. The chain uses TRBV7-2 and TRBJ2-3, with D possibly TRBD2 on 6 matching bases. Germline-derived CDR1 and CDR2 are SGHTA and FQGNSA. The V end was cut by 3 bases, the J end by 1 base, with 17 bases between. CDR3 size: 17 residues. The CDR3 loop reads CASSFRLSGVGTDTQYF. In nucleotides, the CDR3 is TGTGCCAGCAGCTTTCGCCTTAGCGGAGTGGGCACAGATACGCAGTATTTT.

The V and J genes are TRBV25-1 and TRBJ2-5; the D gene is possibly TRBD1 (7 bases). The CDR3 is made up of 15 amino acids. The V end lost 1 base, the J end lost 5 bases, and 14 bases lay between the germline ends. CDR1 is MGHDK, CDR2 SYGVNS, per germline. CDR3 in amino acids: CASSELSGGMETQYF. Here the CDR3 DNA reads TGTGCCAGCAGTGAATTGTCAGGGGGGATGGAGACCCAGTACTTC.

The chain couples TRBV18 to TRBJ2-1; TRBD2 matches 14 bases. The V gene's germline CDR1 is KGHSH and CDR2 LQKENI. V lost 3 bases to trimming and J lost 12 bases; unmatched junction nucleotides: 4. This CDR3 is 14 amino acids long. CDR3 nucleotide sequence: TGTGCCAGCTCACCGGGACTAGCGGGAGACGGGCAGTTCTTC. This encodes CASSPGLAGDGQFF.

This clone has just a few counts. The chain employs TRBV7-2 and TRBJ2-3, with D possibly being TRBD2 (6 bases). The V end was cut by 2 bases, the J end by 4 bases, with 10 bases between. The V gene's germline CDR1 is SGHTA and CDR2 FQGNSA. The CDR3 runs to 14 residues. Written as DNA, the CDR3 is TGTGCCAGCAGCTTACTTCGGAGGGCAGATACGCAGTATTTT. Its translation is CASSLLRRADTQYF.

This clone has only a few counts. This rearrangement joins TRBV7-8 to TRBJ1-5; TRBD1 is a possible D gene (5 bases). The CDR3 length is 14 residues. Trimming took 7 bases from V and 0 from J, leaving 10 bases between them. Germline CDR1 is SGHVS and CDR2 is FQNEAQ. CDR3 nucleotides: TGTGCCAGCACCAGGGATTATAGCAATCAGCCCCAGCATTTT. Translation: CASTRDYSNQPQHF. The full variable domain, completed using reference TRBV7-8 and TRBJ1-5, is GAGVSQSPRYKVAKRGQDVALRCDPISGHVSLFWYQQALGQGPEFLTYFQNEAQLDKSGLPSDRFFAERPEGSVSTLKIQRTQQEDSAVYLCASTRDYSNQPQHFGDGTRLSIL.

This clone was counted only a few times. This chain links TRBV6-5 with TRBJ2-3; D remains ambiguous. Trimming cost V 10 bases and J 6 bases, with 8 bases left between them. This CDR3 has 10 residues. Per the germline V gene, CDR1 is MNHEY and CDR2 is SVGAGI. This CDR3 is CATSRDTQYF. The CDR3 DNA follows: TGTGCCACCTCGCGGGATACGCAGTATTTT.

The gene calls are TRBV6-4 and TRBJ1-5, with TRBD1 matching over 8 bases. CDR3 length: 14 amino acids. Looked up from germline, CDR1 is MRHNA and CDR2 is SNTAGT. The trim removed 4 bases at V and 7 bases at J, leaving 6 bases unmatched. CDR3 DNA: TGTGCCAGCAGTGCAACAGGGGGAGGCCAGCCCCAGCATTTT. It is translated as CASSATGGGQPQHF.

This clone showed up just a few times. The chain is built from TRBV4-3 and TRBJ2-3; D is perhaps TRBD2 (6 bases). This CDR3 is built from 18 residues. The V gene's germline CDR1 is LGHNA and CDR2 YSLEER. Between the trimmed V and J ends, which lost 0 bases and 0 bases, there was a span of 16 bases. CDR3 nucleotides: TGCGCCAGCAGCCAAGATACCATCCGGGGGAAAAGCACAGATACGCAGTATTTT. It yields the protein CASSQDTIRGKSTDTQYF.

This clone has a handful of counts. The rearrangement uses TRBV11-2 and TRBJ2-3; tentative D call: TRBD2 (6 bases). Germline CDR1 is SGHAT and CDR2 is FQNNGV. The CDR3 loop spans 13 amino acids. V was trimmed by 5 bases and J by 2 bases, leaving 8 bases between them. The CDR3 region is CASSPGLTDTQYF. As DNA, the CDR3 is TGTGCCAGCAGCCCGGGACTCACAGATACGCAGTATTTT.

This chain connects TRBV25-1 to TRBJ2-7; TRBD2 matches at 14 bases. The CDR3 consists of 18 residues. The V gene's germline CDR1 is MGHDK and CDR2 SYGVNS. J was trimmed by 2 bases and V by 3 bases; bases with no gene match: 9. CDR3 sequence: CASSDPGLAGGHPYEQYF. CDR3 sequence (DNA): TGTGCCAGCAGTGACCCCGGACTAGCGGGGGGTCACCCCTACGAGCAGTACTTC.